The 21 T cell receptor beta chains presented below share a single source sample, sequenced in a study of OX40 agonist ivuxolimab in advanced cancers. Libraries were constructed by the immunoSEQ multiplex PCR assay. Sourced from immuneACCESS, this table was stored by TCRdb with only in-frame sequences that have V and J called. A share of the clones is absent; for the studies checked, an unresolved V gene accounts for under half, and the remainder has no known explanation. Recorded for this sample are about 59,000 clones; 84% of them occurred a single time. The top ten hold 27% of the sample. The specimen was CD4+ or CD8+ T cells sorted from blood, collected in a trial of the OX40 agonist ivuxolimab. These receptors were taken from an adult with an advanced solid tumor such as melanoma, head and neck, liver or kidney cancer.

In its sample, this clone was seen once. The chain links TRBV2 to TRBJ2-1, with 9 bases lining up with TRBD1. Germline V gene lookup returns CDR1 SNHLY and CDR2 FYNNEI. V gave up 6 bases and J gave up 4 bases; unmatched junction bases: 4. This CDR3 is built from 14 residues. The CDR3 region is CASRHRGPYNEQFF. In DNA, the CDR3 is TGTGCCAGCAGGCACAGGGGGCCGTACAATGAGCAGTTCTTC.

The genes are TRBV5-4 and TRBJ2-7, with 10 bases lining up with TRBD2. Germline CDR1 reads SGHNT; CDR2 reads YYREEE (reference sequence). Trimming removed 7 bases from V and 0 bases from J; junction bases left unmatched: 7. The CDR3 loop spans 15 amino acids. CDR3 sequence reads: CASALASGSSYEQYF. Written as DNA, the CDR3 is TGTGCCAGCGCTTTGGCTAGCGGGAGCTCCTACGAGCAGTACTTC.

This rearrangement joins TRBV19 to TRBJ2-1; TRBD1 matches 11 bases. There are 15 residues in the CDR3. The V segment lost 8 bases and the J segment 6 bases; nucleotides outside the gene matches: 9. Germline assignment: CDR1 LNHDA and CDR2 SQIVND (reference sequence). The CDR3 DNA is TGTGCCAGTGGGCACCGGGACAGGGGGGGCAATGAGCAGTTCTTC. Translation gives CASGHRDRGGNEQFF.

This chain uses TRBV6-5 with TRBJ2-5, with TRBD2 as a possible D gene (7 bases). The CDR3 has 14 residues. Germline lookup yields CDR1 MNHEY and CDR2 SVGAGI. V was shortened by 4 bases and J by 6 bases, with 15 bases between the two germline ends. Here the CDR3 reads CASSSRGGAQTQYF. The CDR3 DNA follows: TGTGCCAGCAGTTCAAGAGGGGGGGCGCAGACCCAGTACTTC.

The chain is built from TRBV13 and TRBJ2-3; 8 nucleotides line up with TRBD1. V was clipped by 5 bases and J by 6 bases; unmatched bases: 25. Germline assignment: CDR1 PRHDT and CDR2 FYEKMQ (reference sequence). The CDR3 has 20 amino acids. CDR3: CASSPRQGLEGKGFYDTQYF. The DNA for the CDR3 is TGTGCCAGCAGCCCCCGACAGGGGCTCGAGGGAAAGGGGTTCTACGATACGCAGTATTTT.

The rearrangement links TRBV7-2 to TRBJ1-2; 7 bases fit TRBD1. CDR1 SGHTA and CDR2 FQGNSA come from the germline V gene. The CDR3 length is 15 residues. Trimming removed 4 bases from V and 2 bases from J; junction bases left unmatched: 7. DNA of the CDR3: TGTGCCAGCAGCTCCGGGTCGACAGGGAACTATGGCTACACCTTC. Translation: CASSSGSTGNYGYTF.

This chain joins TRBV5-4 and TRBJ1-1; D is unclear. Germline CDR1 and CDR2: SGHNT and YYREEE (reference sequence). CDR3 length: 16 amino acids. Trimming removed 4 bases from V and 1 base from J, with 17 bases in between. CDR3 nucleotide sequence: TGTGCCAGCAGCCCCGGTTTCTCTAGCGGGAACACTGAAGCTTTCTTT. Translated, it gives CASSPGFSSGNTEAFF.

This clone was seen a few times. The rearrangement joins TRBV11-3 to TRBJ2-1; 7 bases match TRBD1. This CDR3 has 14 residues. V lost 4 bases and J lost 3; bases outside the gene matches: 3. The germline V gene encodes CDR1 SGHNT and CDR2 YENEEA. CDR3 bases: TGTGCCAGCAGCTACGGGACAGACTACAATGAGCAGTTCTTC. Amino acids: CASSYGTDYNEQFF.

V is TRBV6-5 and J is TRBJ1-2, with a weak D call TRBD1 (5 bases). Germline assignment: CDR1 MNHEY and CDR2 SVGAGI. V shed 5 bases and J shed 8 bases, with 15 bases lying between them. The CDR3 consists of 13 residues. The CDR3 nucleotides read TGTGCCAGCAGTCCGACAGCAGAGCACGGCTACACCTTC. Amino acids: CASSPTAEHGYTF.

The chain recombines TRBV7-2 with TRBJ1-4; D is undetermined. CDR3 length: 15 residues. Trimming removed 4 bases at V and 8 bases at J, with 17 bases between. Germline-derived CDR1 and CDR2 are SGHTA and FQGNSA. CDR3 loop: CASSSDPSSGEKLFF. Here the CDR3 DNA reads TGTGCCAGCAGCTCGGACCCATCATCGGGAGAAAAACTGTTTTTT.

This chain joins TRBV7-9 and TRBJ1-2; no clear D. The germline gives CDR1 SEHNR, CDR2 FQNEAQ (reference sequence). The CDR3 runs to 15 residues. The ends were cut back, 0 bases at V and 2 bases at J, with 10 bases in the middle. In DNA, the CDR3 is TGTGCCAGCAGCTTAGCGGGTACAACCAACTATGGCTACACCTTC. It codes for CASSLAGTTNYGYTF.

The chain carries TRBV19 and TRBJ2-1; D perhaps matches TRBD2 (6 bases). The CDR3 spans 19 residues. V lost 6 bases, J lost 0 bases, and 24 bases lay in between. Germline values: CDR1 LNHDA, CDR2 SQIVND (reference sequence). The CDR3 spells CASRTSLSTHSSSYNEQFF. The CDR3, as DNA: TGTGCCAGTAGGACTAGTCTTTCCACTCACTCAAGCTCCTACAATGAGCAGTTCTTC.

The rearrangement joins TRBV4-3 to TRBJ2-1, with 11 bases that match TRBD2. The CDR3 is 14 amino acids. CDR1 is LGHNA, CDR2 YSLEER, per germline. V lost 5 bases, J lost 8 bases, and 5 bases stayed unmatched. CDR3 sequence reads: CASSFGTSGDEQFF. In nucleotides, the CDR3 is TGCGCCAGCAGCTTCGGGACTAGCGGCGATGAGCAGTTCTTC.

The chain carries TRBV5-1 and TRBJ2-6, with TRBD1 matching 7 bases. Germline values: CDR1 SGHRS, CDR2 YFSETQ. Unmatched junction bases numbered 16, after V lost 4 bases and J lost 0 bases. CDR3 length: 20 amino acids. CDR3 DNA: TGCGCCAGCAGCCAAGCCTCTAACAGGGGCCCCAGCTCTGGGGCCAACGTCCTGACTTTC. This translates into CASSQASNRGPSSGANVLTF.

This chain links TRBV7-2 with TRBJ1-2, with D uncertain. Germline CDR1 and CDR2: SGHTA and FQGNSA. The length of the CDR3 is 15 residues. Deletions cut 1 base from V and 4 bases from J, with 13 bases between. This chain's CDR3 is CASSLDGRAGYGYTF. The CDR3 region has the DNA TGTGCCAGCAGCTTAGATGGGCGGGCAGGCTATGGCTACACCTTC.

The table lists this clone with a count of one. The chain recombines TRBV6-5 with TRBJ2-6, with D tentatively TRBD1 or TRBD2 (5 bases each). The CDR3 is 15 amino acids. Germline lookup yields CDR1 MNHEY and CDR2 SVGAGI. V was clipped by 6 bases and J by 2 bases, with 11 bases between them. The DNA for the CDR3 is TGTGCCAGCAGCTCAGGGACGGCTGGGGCCAACGTCCTGACTTTC. Its protein is CASSSGTAGANVLTF.

The chain is built from TRBV4-3 and TRBJ2-3, with D tentatively TRBD2 (5 bases). This CDR3 is 14 amino acids long. The V gene's germline CDR1 is LGHNA and CDR2 YSLEER. Trimming stripped 2 bases from V and 6 bases from J, with 12 bases between. The CDR3 protein is CASSQWIGSDTQYF. DNA of the CDR3: TGCGCCAGCAGCCAATGGATTGGGAGTGATACGCAGTATTTT.

This sequence joins TRBV18 and TRBJ2-5, with a tentative D call TRBD2 (5 bases). V was pared by 2 bases and J by 9 bases, with 10 bases between. From germline, CDR1 is KGHSH and CDR2 LQKENI. This CDR3 comprises 12 residues. The CDR3: CASSPRTEAQYF. Here the CDR3 DNA reads TGTGCCAGCTCACCAAGGACGGAGGCCCAGTACTTC. The whole variable domain, remainder taken from reference TRBV18 and TRBJ2-5, is NAGVMQNPRHLVRRRGQEARLRCSPMKGHSHVYWYRQLPEEGLKFMVYLQKENIIDESGMPKERFSAEFPKEGPSILRIQQVVRGDSAAYFCASSPRTEAQYFGPGTRLLVL.

The chain couples TRBV7-2 to TRBJ2-3; the match to TRBD1 covers 8 bases. J gave up 3 bases and V 3 bases, and 5 bases lay outside the gene matches. CDR1 and CDR2 (germline): SGHTA, FQGNSA. The CDR3 has 15 residues. CDR3 residues: CASSLDRAGTDTQYF. The CDR3 coding sequence is TGTGCCAGCAGCTTGGACAGGGCGGGGACAGATACGCAGTATTTT.

By its share, this clone is medium-sized. The chain has TRBV5-4 and TRBJ1-1, with D perhaps TRBD1 (5 bases). The CDR3 extends over 13 amino acids. Germline V CDR1 and CDR2: SGHNT, YYREEE (reference sequence). The V end was cut by 4 bases, the J end by 6 bases, with 13 bases between. As DNA, the CDR3 is TGTGCCAGCAGCCCAGGGTACGGGGCTGAAGCTTTCTTT. It translates to CASSPGYGAEAFF.

V is TRBV7-2 and J is TRBJ2-7, with 9 nucleotides matching TRBD1. Germline values: CDR1 SGHTA, CDR2 FQGNSA. This CDR3 comprises 16 residues. J gave up 6 bases and V 5 bases, and 14 bases lay outside the gene matches. The CDR3 sequence is CASSPLRGTGLPEQYF. The DNA for the CDR3 is TGTGCCAGCAGCCCCCTAAGGGGGACAGGGCTTCCCGAGCAGTACTTC.